This T cell receptor (beta chain) stems from a study of OX40 agonist ivuxolimab in advanced cancers. Study-level background: While on treatment, patients had intravenous ivuxolimab at 0.01 to 10 mg/kg every 2 weeks.

Assay: immunoSEQ multiplex PCR; the TCRdb copy retains only in-frame clones and omits some. The sample contains tens of thousands of clones, 83% of which appear only once. In germline, CDR1 is MDHEN, CDR2 SYDVKM. The CDR3 length is 14 residues. With V trimmed by 6 bases and J by 3 bases, 8 bases remained unmatched. Worth noting for this clone: Its antigen is unknown.

Any history of autoimmune disease or systemic immunosuppression disqualified patients. Blood got drawn at baseline, again on cycle 4 day 1, and then on cycle 7 day 1. Study-wide findings and caveats: No antigen was identified for the clonally expanded peripheral T cells.

The receptor was isolated from an adult with an advanced solid tumor such as melanoma, head and neck, liver or kidney cancer. The sequencing here drew on CD4+ or CD8+ T cells sorted from blood, taken in a trial of the OX40 agonist ivuxolimab. The chain joins TRBV28 to TRBJ2-7, with 7 nucleotides matching TRBD1. The CDR3, as DNA: TGTGCCAGCAGCAGGGGACAGTCTTACTACGAGCAGTACTTC. It translates to CASSRGQSYYEQYF.